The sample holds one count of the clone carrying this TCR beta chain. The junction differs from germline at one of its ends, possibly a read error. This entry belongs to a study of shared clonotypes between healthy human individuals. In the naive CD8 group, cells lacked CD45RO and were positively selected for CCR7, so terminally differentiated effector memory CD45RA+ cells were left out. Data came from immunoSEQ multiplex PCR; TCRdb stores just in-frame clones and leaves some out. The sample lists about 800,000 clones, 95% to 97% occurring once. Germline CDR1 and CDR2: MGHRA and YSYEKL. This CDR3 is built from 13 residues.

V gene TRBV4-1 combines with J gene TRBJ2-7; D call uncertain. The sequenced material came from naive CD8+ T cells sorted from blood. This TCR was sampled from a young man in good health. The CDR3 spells CASSHASSFEQYF. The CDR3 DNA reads TGCGCCAGCAGCCATGCCTCTTCCTTCGAGCAGTACTTC.